The next 28 T cell receptor beta chains were all read from a single sample in a study of T cells in Graves' hyperthyroidism and ophthalmopathy. Authors of the study amplified TCR beta CDR3 regions from RNA transcripts. Carried out on the TCR CDR3, a first-round RT-PCR used the HTBI primer set. TCRdb re-analysed the multiplex PCR reads in MiXCR, keeping a single row per CDR3 protein. This table has nearly 750,000 distinct CDR3 sequences, roughly a third appearing once. Sequencing was performed on blood. The receptors come from a woman aged 40-49 years with Graves' hyperthyroidism.

At least ten counts were recorded for this clonotype. V gene TRBV20-1 combines with J gene TRBJ1-1; possible D gene TRBD1, 5 bases. Germline lookup yields CDR1 DFQATT and CDR2 SNEGSKA (reference sequence). Trimming took 3 bases from V and 2 from J, leaving 10 bases between them. The CDR3 spans 13 residues. In nucleotides, the CDR3 is TGCAGTGCTAGCACGGGGCTAAACACTGAAGCTTTCTTT. Amino acids: CSASTGLNTEAFF.

The chain links TRBV4-3 to TRBJ2-7, with TRBD2 matching 7 bases. Losses at the gene ends were 0 bases for V and 4 bases for J; bases not matched to a gene: 9. The germline gives CDR1 LGHNA, CDR2 YSLEER. The CDR3 runs to 16 residues. CDR3 DNA sequence: TGCGCCAGCAGCCAAGATCTGGCTAGCGGCTCGTACGAGCAGTACTTC. As protein: CASSQDLASGSYEQYF.

Regarding this clonotype: As the CDR3 is not closed by the conserved phenylalanine or tryptophan, this likely results from a read error. The chain joins TRBV4-1 to TRBJ1-1; D is uncertain. V was trimmed by 8 bases and J by 7 bases, leaving 20 bases between them. The CDR3 length is 14 residues. Germline V lookup: CDR1 MGHRA, CDR2 YSYEKL. CDR3 residues: CASGQEPAGNEAFS. The CDR3 DNA sequence: TGCGCCAGCGGGCAAGAACCTGCGGGGAATGAAGCTTTCTCT.

This clonotype appeared once. A much larger clone differs from this one at a single base, so this may be a read error. The chain carries TRBV20-1 and TRBJ1-4; D unclear. With 1 base removed from V and 0 bases from J, the gap between germline ends came to 6 bases. The CDR3 covers 14 residues. Germline V gene sequence: CDR1 DFQATT, CDR2 SNEGSKA (reference sequence). In DNA form, the CDR3 reads TGCAGTGCTAGAGGAACTTCAACTAATGAAAAACTGTTTTTT. Translated: CSARGTSTNEKLFF.

This clonotype was detected many times. The V gene is TRBV12-3 or TRBV12-4, the J gene TRBJ1-6; the D is unclear. This CDR3 spans 15 amino acids. V gave up 5 bases and J gave up 5 bases, with 13 bases separating them. The CDR3 DNA is TGTGCCAGCAGTCTAACCGGGCCAAATAATTCACCCCTCCACTTT. Its protein product is CASSLTGPNNSPLHF.

The chain recombines TRBV9 with TRBJ2-7; D may be TRBD1 (5 bases). The V gene lost 0 bases and the J gene lost 2 bases, with 9 bases spanning the gap. CDR1 is SGDLS, CDR2 YYNGEE, per germline. The CDR3 is made up of 14 amino acids. CDR3 nucleotide sequence: TGTGCCAGCAGCGTAGAGGACATCCCCTACGAGCAGTACTTC. It is translated as CASSVEDIPYEQYF.

The chain combines TRBV12-3 or TRBV12-4 with TRBJ1-1; D is possibly TRBD1 (5 bases). V gave up 2 bases and J gave up 6 bases, with 16 bases separating them. The CDR3 has 15 amino acids. DNA of the CDR3: TGTGCCAGCAGTTTATTAGCCTCCGGGGGAGCTGAAGCTTTCTTT. It encodes CASSLLASGGAEAFF.

This clonotype was detected ten times or more. The rearrangement joins TRBV4-3 to TRBJ1-2; no clear D gene. This CDR3 is 14 amino acids long. Germline CDR1 is LGHNA and CDR2 is YSLEER. Trimming shortened V by 0 bases and J by 4 bases, and 9 bases separated the two germline ends. CDR3 sequence: CASSQDLGPYGYTF. The DNA for the CDR3 is TGCGCCAGCAGCCAAGATCTGGGTCCCTATGGCTACACCTTC.

The chain joins TRBV11-2 to TRBJ1-2, with TRBD1 identical over 7 bases. Trimming took 1 base from V and 6 from J; bases not matched to a gene: 8. This CDR3 contains 15 residues. Germline V CDR1 and CDR2: SGHAT, FQNNGV. The CDR3 nucleotides read TGTGCCAGCAGCTTAGGCCCCAGGGGGGCCCATGGCTACACCTTC. Its protein is CASSLGPRGAHGYTF.

This clonotype was detected a few times. V gene TRBV2 combines with J gene TRBJ2-7; D might be TRBD2 (6 bases). Trimming stripped 7 bases from V and 3 bases from J, with 13 bases between. This CDR3 comprises 13 residues. CDR1 is SNHLY and CDR2 is FYNNEI in the germline V gene. The DNA for the CDR3 is TGTGCCAGCAATGGCGGGGCGAGCTACGAGCAGTACTTC. Amino acids: CASNGGASYEQYF. The complete variable domain, with remaining parts taken from reference TRBV2 and TRBJ2-7, reads EPEVTQTPSHQVTQMGQEVILRCVPISNHLYFYWYRQILGQKVEFLVSFYNNEISEKSEIFDDQFSVERPDGSNFTLKIRSTKLEDSAMYFCASNGGASYEQYFGPGTRLTVT.

This clonotype was counted many times. The V and J genes are TRBV7-6 and TRBJ1-1; a possible D gene is TRBD1 (5 bases). CDR1 and CDR2 from the germline V gene are SGHVS and FNYEAQ. This CDR3 comprises 16 residues. Trimming removed 1 base at V and 1 base at J, with 13 bases between. This CDR3 is CASSLGGKGRNTEAFF. In DNA, the CDR3 is TGTGCCAGCAGCTTAGGGGGGAAGGGGCGGAACACTGAAGCTTTCTTT.

This clonotype has ten or more counts. This chain links TRBV6-6 with TRBJ2-7; D is perhaps TRBD2 (6 bases). Trimming left V 4 bases short and J 6 bases short, with 22 bases between. CDR1 and CDR2 (germline): MNHNY, SVGAGI (reference sequence). This CDR3 region has 16 residues. The CDR3 region has the DNA TGTGCCAGCAGTTCTGGGATGAGACTAGGGAGGATCGAGCAGTACTTC. Residues: CASSSGMRLGRIEQYF.

This chain links TRBV6-6 with TRBJ1-5; D unclear. Germline V gene lookup returns CDR1 MNHNY and CDR2 SVGAGI (reference sequence). CDR3 length: 15 amino acids. V gave up 4 bases and J gave up 0 bases, with 10 bases separating them. As DNA, the CDR3 is TGTGCCAGCAGTTTACGTCAGGATAGCAATCAGCCCCAGCATTTT. It is translated as CASSLRQDSNQPQHF.

This clonotype was seen a few times. The rearrangement joins TRBV5-1 to TRBJ2-7, with D tentatively TRBD2 (5 bases). Germline assignment: CDR1 SGHRS and CDR2 YFSETQ. The ends were cut back, 2 bases at V and 3 bases at J, with 24 bases in the middle. This CDR3 comprises 18 residues. The CDR3 region has the DNA TGCGCCAGCAGCTTTCTCCCCCCGGACGGAGATGGGAGCTACGAGCAGTACTTC. Translation gives CASSFLPPDGDGSYEQYF.

This clonotype was found many times. The CDR3 coding sequence is TGCGCCAGCAGCCAAGTGGTCCGGCCCTATGGCTACACCTTC. Protein sequence: CASSQVVRPYGYTF. This chain connects TRBV4-1 to TRBJ1-2; D is unclear. Per germline, CDR1 MGHRA and CDR2 YSYEKL. V was cut by 1 base and J by 4 bases, with 10 bases left in between. The CDR3 sequence is 14 residues long.

This rearrangement joins TRBV6-5 to TRBJ1-3; D might be TRBD1 (5 bases). CDR1 and CDR2 (germline): MNHEY, SVGAGI. The CDR3 length is 17 residues. Trimming took 8 bases from V and 6 from J, leaving 26 bases between them. The chain's CDR3 is CASSIPGTWGSQNTIYF. CDR3 DNA: TGTGCCAGCTCAATACCAGGGACTTGGGGCAGTCAAAACACCATATATTTT.

The V call is TRBV12-3 or TRBV12-4, the J call TRBJ1-4; the D gene is possibly TRBD1 (6 bases). V was pared by 5 bases and J by 8 bases, with 18 bases between. The CDR3 runs 15 residues. The CDR3 sequence is CASSPTTGGNEKLFF. For the CDR3, the DNA is TGTGCCAGCAGTCCTACGACAGGCGGTAACGAAAAACTGTTTTTT.

The rearrangement links TRBV10-3 to TRBJ1-2, with TRBD1 matching over 9 bases. Germline V CDR1 and CDR2: ENHRY, SYGVKD. V gave up 5 bases and J gave up 3 bases; unmatched junction bases: 10. This CDR3 is 16 amino acids long. The CDR3 region is CAISQDRGQTYYGYTF. The CDR3 region has the DNA TGTGCCATCAGTCAGGACAGGGGACAGACCTACTATGGCTACACCTTC.

The table lists this clonotype with a few counts. This chain joins TRBV6-4 and TRBJ2-2; D gene unclear. V lost 2 bases to trimming and J lost 2 bases, with 3 bases between them. The CDR3 has 13 residues. Germline CDR1 MRHNA, CDR2 SNTAGT. In nucleotides, the CDR3 is TGTGCCAGCAGTGACGACAACACCGGGGAGCTGTTTTTT. Translated: CASSDDNTGELFF.

This clonotype was counted at least ten times. The V call is TRBV7-9, the J call TRBJ1-3; D is uncertain. CDR1 and CDR2 from the germline V gene are SEHNR and FQNEAQ (reference sequence). The V end lost 5 bases, the J end lost 7 bases, and 12 bases lay between the germline ends. The CDR3 contains 13 residues. The CDR3 sequence is CASSPPSRNTIYF. The DNA for the CDR3 is TGTGCCAGCAGCCCCCCGTCTCGGAACACCATATATTTT.

The CDR3 DNA is TGCGCCAGCAGTGTGGGGGTCGCCTCCTACGAGCAGTACTTC. Translation gives CASSVGVASYEQYF. The chain carries TRBV5-1 and TRBJ2-7, with D perhaps matching TRBD1 or TRBD2 (5 bases each). V was pared by 5 bases and J by 0 bases, with 12 bases between. From germline, CDR1 is SGHRS and CDR2 YFSETQ. This CDR3 region has 14 residues.

There are many counts of this clonotype. The chain links TRBV19 to TRBJ2-5, with 7 bases lining up with TRBD1. This CDR3 comprises 13 residues. The J segment lost 6 bases and the V segment lost 8 bases, leaving 9 bases of the junction unmatched. The V gene's germline CDR1 is LNHDA and CDR2 SQIVND (reference sequence). The CDR3 region has the DNA TGTGCCAGTGGACTGGACAGGTCGAAGACCCAGTACTTC. Translating gives CASGLDRSKTQYF. Complete variable domain (other parts from reference TRBV19 and TRBJ2-5): DGGITQSPKYLFRKEGQNVTLSCEQNLNHDAMYWYRQDPGQGLRLIYYSQIVNDFQKGDIAEGYSVSREKKESFPLTVTSAQKNPTAFYLCASGLDRSKTQYFGPGTRLLVL.

The chain employs TRBV2 and TRBJ1-5; D unresolved. Per the germline V gene, CDR1 is SNHLY and CDR2 is FYNNEI. V was clipped by 5 bases and J by 7 bases, with 18 bases between them. This CDR3 comprises 15 residues. CDR3 residues: CASSSAGKSYQPQHF. Here the CDR3 DNA reads TGTGCCAGCAGTTCGGCCGGGAAATCTTACCAGCCCCAGCATTTT.

This clonotype turned up a few times. CDR3 nucleotide sequence: TGTGCCAGCGCTGACAGGGAGGAACTATATGGCTACACCTTC. Amino acids: CASADREELYGYTF. V is TRBV2 and J is TRBJ1-2; 7 nucleotides line up with TRBD1. The J segment lost 5 bases and the V segment lost 8 bases, leaving 11 bases of the junction unmatched. Germline V gene data show CDR1 as SNHLY and CDR2 as FYNNEI. This CDR3 is built from 14 residues.

The V gene is TRBV7-2, the J gene TRBJ2-1; D is perhaps TRBD1 (6 bases). Trimming shortened V by 5 bases and J by 9 bases, and 11 bases separated the two germline ends. CDR1 is SGHTA and CDR2 is FQGNSA in the germline V gene. CDR3 size: 12 residues. The CDR3 loop is CASSPIRGEQFF. DNA of the CDR3: TGTGCCAGCAGCCCTATCAGGGGTGAGCAGTTCTTC.

The chain carries TRBV9 and TRBJ1-3; D not certain. The CDR3 loop spans 16 amino acids. Germline V gene sequence: CDR1 SGDLS, CDR2 YYNGEE. V gave up 0 bases and J gave up 4 bases, with 14 bases separating them. This CDR3 is CASSVDPAMSGNTIYF. The DNA of the CDR3 is TGTGCCAGCAGCGTAGATCCCGCCATGAGCGGAAACACCATATATTTT.

This chain connects TRBV10-3 to TRBJ1-6; D is unclear. CDR3 length: 14 amino acids. The V gene lost 2 bases and the J gene lost 5 bases, with 7 bases spanning the gap. CDR1 ENHRY and CDR2 SYGVKD come from the germline V gene. The CDR3 loop is CAISEAADNSPLHF. The CDR3 bases are TGTGCCATCAGTGAGGCGGCGGATAATTCACCCCTCCACTTT.

This clonotype showed up many times. The rearrangement joins TRBV4-3 to TRBJ2-2, with unresolved D. Trimming removed 0 bases from V and 3 bases from J, with 11 bases in between. In germline, CDR1 is LGHNA, CDR2 YSLEER. This CDR3 has 16 amino acids. Here the CDR3 reads CASSQDSRPDTGELFF. CDR3 nucleotides: TGCGCCAGCAGCCAAGATTCTCGGCCGGACACCGGGGAGCTGTTTTTT.